This record concerns one T cell receptor (beta chain) sequence. Its antigen is currently unknown. Researchers ran the PCR with 60 Vbeta and 13 Jbeta primers. Sequencing used immunoSEQ multiplex PCR; TCRdb keeps in-frame clones, though not all of them. The data hold about 160,000 clones, with roughly 80% observed a single time. This specimen comes from a study of cytomegalovirus exposure and HLA in healthy donors. General study points: Rarity marked most TCR sequences, yet some public TCRs occurred in many donors.

Germline-derived CDR1 and CDR2 are SGHTA and FQGNSA. V was trimmed by 1 base and J by 3 bases, leaving 10 bases between them. This CDR3 is 15 amino acids long. V and J are TRBV7-2 and TRBJ1-5; D is unresolved. The TCR was taken from a human donor in good health. The sample comprised PBMCs. The CDR3 loop is CASSLETGNNQPQHF. CDR3 nucleotides: TGTGCCAGCAGCTTAGAGACGGGAAACAATCAGCCCCAGCATTTT.